The rows below give T cell receptor beta chains drawn from one sample of a study of CD8+CD57+ T cells in acquired aplastic anemia. Via MiXCR, TCRdb re-called the reads, giving one row per CDR3 protein. The table lists more than 250,000 distinct CDR3 sequences, 55% to 65% of them singletons. Material: sorted CD4+, CD8+, or CD8+CD57+ T cells (not recorded which) from PBMCs. These receptors were collected from a human donor with severe aplastic anemia or a healthy control (not recorded which). Each CDR3 is given with its conserved first and last residue. D genes are given only for firm matches. Size is stated for part of the rows, as once, few or many counts, or as a class when the clone is expanded.

clone_size,v_call,j_call,d_call,cdr3_nt,cdr3_aa
NA,TRBV6-1,TRBJ1-5,NA,TGTGCCAGCAGTGAATGGTGGAGCAATCAGCTCCAGCATTTT,CASSEWWSNQLQHF
NA,TRBV29-1,TRBJ2-6,NA,TGCAGCGTTGGGCGCAGCGGGCAGAGCTCTGGGGCCGACGTCCTGACTTTC,CSVGRSGQSSGADVLTF
NA,TRBV9,TRBJ2-5,TRBD2,TGTGCCAGCAGCGTAGCTGGGCGGGGGGGCTCAGAGACCCAGTACTTC,CASSVAGRGGSETQYF
few,TRBV20-1,TRBJ1-4,TRBD1,TGCAGTGCTCAGGACAGGGGGAATGAAAAACTGTTTTTT,CSAQDRGNEKLFF
many,TRBV5-1,TRBJ2-5,TRBD1,TGCGCCAGCAGCTTGGGGACAGGGAGTGAGACCCAGTACTTC,CASSLGTGSETQYF
NA,TRBV7-2,TRBJ2-3,NA,TGTGCCAGCAGCTTAGGCCGGGCTGAGACGCAGTATTTT,CASSLGRAETQYF
NA,TRBV7-8,TRBJ2-4,NA,TGTGCCAGCAGCTTACAACCGGATACCAAAAACATTCAGTACTTC,CASSLQPDTKNIQYF
many,TRBV5-1,TRBJ2-2,TRBD1,TGCGCCAGCAGTCAGACAGGGGCAACCGGGGAGCTGTTTTTT,CASSQTGATGELFF
few,TRBV5-1,TRBJ2-5,NA,TGCGCCAGCAGCGGCACCGGGACGGGAGAGACCCAGTACTTC,CASSGTGTGETQYF
NA,TRBV11-2,TRBJ2-7,NA,TGTGCCAGCAGACCTACCGGCGACCTGGGTACCTACGAGCAGTACTTC,CASRPTGDLGTYEQYF
NA,TRBV7-2,TRBJ1-1,TRBD1,TGTGCCAGCAGCTTAAGAAAGGGGGCCTTGACTGAAGCTTTCTTT,CASSLRKGALTEAFF
NA,TRBV2,TRBJ2-1,NA,TGTGCCAGCAGCCGACAGAATAATGACAATGAGCAGTTCTTC,CASSRQNNDNEQFF
many,TRBV6-2/TRBV6-3,TRBJ1-5,TRBD1,TGTGCCAGCAGTTACCAGACAGGGGTTCGTGGGCCCCAGCATTTT,CASSYQTGVRGPQHF
once,TRBV10-3,TRBJ2-1,TRBD2,TGTGCCATCACAGGGACTAGCGGGAGGGACGAGCAGTTCTTC,CAITGTSGRDEQFF
NA,TRBV7-9,TRBJ2-2,TRBD2,TGTGCCAGCAGCTTAATGGCAGGGAGGGGATCCGGGGAGCTGTTTTTT,CASSLMAGRGSGELFF
many,TRBV7-2,TRBJ2-1,NA,TGTGCCAGCAGTGGCTACAATGAGCAGTTCTTC,CASSGYNEQFF
few,TRBV7-3,TRBJ2-1,NA,TGTGCCAGCAGCTTAACGGGCTCCTACAATGAGCAGTTCTTC,CASSLTGSYNEQFF
many,TRBV24-1,TRBJ1-4,NA,TGTGCCACCAGTGATTTCCCCTCAGGTTCCAATGAAAAACTGTTTTTT,CATSDFPSGSNEKLFF
many,TRBV20-1,TRBJ2-2,TRBD2,TGCAGTGCTGGGGACTATCGAACCGGGGAGCTGTTTTTT,CSAGDYRTGELFF
many,TRBV20-1,TRBJ1-6,NA,TGCAGTGCTAGGGGGGGGGGGAGCTCCTATAATTCACCCCTCCACTTT,CSARGGGSSYNSPLHF
NA,TRBV24-1,TRBJ1-1,NA,TGTGCCACCAGTGAAGGGAGGGGCACTGAAGCTTTCTTT,CATSEGRGTEAFF
once,TRBV2,TRBJ1-5,TRBD1,TGTGCCAGCAACCCGACAGGGGGCGGCAATCAGCCCCAGCATTTT,CASNPTGGGNQPQHF
many,TRBV20-1,TRBJ2-5,NA,TGCAGTGTCAAACAGGGTTACGAAGAGACCCAGTACTTC,CSVKQGYEETQYF
NA,TRBV2,TRBJ2-7,NA,TGTGCCAGCAGTCAAACGGGACTGCTCGAGCAGTACTTC,CASSQTGLLEQYF
few,TRBV12-3/TRBV12-4,TRBJ1-3,NA,TGTGCCAGCAGTTTAAGAAGGGTTTTGTCTGGAAACACCATATATTTT,CASSLRRVLSGNTIYF
few,TRBV6-5,TRBJ1-2,NA,TGTGCCAGCAGTTCCGGTGGGCAGGGGAATTATGGCTACACCTTC,CASSSGGQGNYGYTF
NA,TRBV20-1,TRBJ2-5,NA,TGCAGTGCTAGAGATACTTTTCAAGAGACCCAGTACTTC,CSARDTFQETQYF
NA,TRBV7-9,TRBJ2-7,NA,TGTGCCAGCAGCCTCCAGGTGGAGGGGACCTACGAGCAGTACTTC,CASSLQVEGTYEQYF
few,TRBV20-1,TRBJ2-1,NA,TGCAGTGCCCCGCGGATCGATGAGCAGTTCTTC,CSAPRIDEQFF
NA,TRBV20-1,TRBJ2-7,NA,TGCAGTGCTAGACAGGGTCTGGGCGAGCAGTACTTC,CSARQGLGEQYF
many,TRBV6-5,TRBJ1-1,NA,TGTGCCAGCAGTGGGCGGACAGATTATACTGAAGCTTTCTTT,CASSGRTDYTEAFF
many,TRBV5-8,TRBJ2-3,TRBD2,TGTGCCAGCAGCACCGGGACTAGCGGGGTCCGCCCAGATACGCAGTATTTT,CASSTGTSGVRPDTQYF
NA,TRBV29-1,TRBJ2-1,TRBD2,TGCAGCGTCGGAATGGCACTGGGACTAGCGGACACCGAGCAGTTCTTC,CSVGMALGLADTEQFF
NA,TRBV7-9,TRBJ1-6,NA,TGTGCCAGCAGCTTAGGGGAAACTTCACCCCTCCACTTT,CASSLGETSPLHF
NA,TRBV12-3/TRBV12-4,TRBJ1-1,TRBD1,TGTGTCAGCAGGGGGACAGCCATGAACACTGAAGCTTTCTTT,CVSRGTAMNTEAFF